The 6 T cell receptor beta chains reported below all come from one sample, sequenced in a study of blood T cell repertoires in COVID-19. Data came from immunoSEQ multiplex PCR; TCRdb stores just in-frame clones and leaves some out. The profile shows approximately 200,000 clones, 84% of them singletons. The sample comprised peripheral blood. All receptors come from an older woman who had recovered from COVID-19.

The V and J genes are TRBV14 and TRBJ1-1; unclear D gene. V lost 0 bases, J lost 0 bases, and 8 bases lay in between. There are 15 residues in the CDR3. From germline, CDR1 is SGHDN and CDR2 FVKESK. The CDR3 protein is CASSQEWQLNTEAFF. In DNA, the CDR3 is TGTGCCAGCAGCCAAGAGTGGCAGTTGAACACTGAAGCTTTCTTT.

V gene TRBV15 combines with J gene TRBJ2-5, with 9 bases fitting TRBD2. The CDR3 is 17 residues long. CDR1 and CDR2 from the germline V gene are LNHNV and YYDKDF (reference sequence). V trimming: 2 bases; J trimming: 0 bases; junction bases outside the gene matches: 7. CDR3 region: CATSRRSGGPYQETQYF. The CDR3 DNA reads as TGTGCCACCAGCAGACGTAGCGGGGGCCCGTACCAAGAGACCCAGTACTTC.

V and J are TRBV6-5 and TRBJ1-1; 8 nucleotides align to TRBD1. V shed 5 bases and J 5 bases; nucleotides not matched to a gene: 7. The CDR3 runs to 14 residues. The germline V gene has CDR1 MNHEY and CDR2 SVGAGI. The CDR3 nucleotides read TGTGCCAGCAGTCTGGACAGGGTAAGGACTGAAGCTTTCTTT. Translating it yields CASSLDRVRTEAFF.

This sequence joins TRBV11-2 and TRBJ1-1, with no clear D. The CDR3 spans 14 residues. The ends were cut back, 6 bases at V and 0 bases at J, with 11 bases in the middle. The germline gives CDR1 SGHAT, CDR2 FQNNGV. In DNA, the CDR3 is TGTGCCAGCAGGCTACTGGGCATGAACACTGAAGCTTTCTTT. It translates to CASRLLGMNTEAFF.

This clone has only one observation. V is TRBV11-1 and J is TRBJ2-7, with D unclear. Per germline, CDR1 SGHAT and CDR2 FQDESV (reference sequence). Trimming stripped 5 bases from V and 2 bases from J, with 19 bases between. This CDR3 comprises 16 residues. The CDR3 is CASSPVASDGAYEQYF. The CDR3 bases are TGTGCCAGCAGCCCAGTGGCTTCTGACGGAGCCTACGAGCAGTACTTC.

The chain couples TRBV11-2 to TRBJ1-5, with 7 bases aligning to TRBD1. Trimming at V came to 6 bases and at J to 3 bases, leaving 11 bases not matched to a gene. Germline V CDR1 and CDR2: SGHAT, FQNNGV. This CDR3 comprises 16 residues. CDR3 in DNA: TGTGCCAGCAGGTGCGAGGAGGACAGGAACAATCAGCCCCAGCATTTT. This gives the protein CASRCEEDRNNQPQHF. The whole variable domain, filled in from reference TRBV11-2 and TRBJ1-5, reads EAGVAQSPRYKIIEKRQSVAFWCNPISGHATLYWYQQILGQGPKLLIQFQNNGVVDDSQLPKDRFSAERLKGVDSTLKIQPAKLEDSAVYLCASRCEEDRNNQPQHFGDGTRLSIL.